What follows describes a single T cell receptor (beta chain). This sample was taken from a study of blood T cell repertoires in COVID-19. Original data processing: For nucleated cells, counts were estimated from reference gene primer amplification. Profiling relied on immunoSEQ multiplex PCR, and the TCRdb table lists in-frame clones only, not all of them. The V and J calls and clone size come from that table; D and trimming were worked out from the DNA. This sample carries 140,000 or so clones, roughly nine tenths of them seen once, and the ten largest clones take roughly 3%. Deletions cut 0 bases from V and 3 bases from J, with 6 bases between. The CDR3 totals 13 residues. Per the germline V gene, CDR1 is SGHTS and CDR2 is YDEGEE.

The material sequenced was peripheral blood. This sequence was found in a woman aged 55-75 years with active COVID-19. The chain is built from TRBV5-8 and TRBJ1-2; D is uncertain. CDR3 coding DNA: TGTGCCAGCAGCTTGGACAGTGACTATGGCTACACCTTC. This codes for CASSLDSDYGYTF.